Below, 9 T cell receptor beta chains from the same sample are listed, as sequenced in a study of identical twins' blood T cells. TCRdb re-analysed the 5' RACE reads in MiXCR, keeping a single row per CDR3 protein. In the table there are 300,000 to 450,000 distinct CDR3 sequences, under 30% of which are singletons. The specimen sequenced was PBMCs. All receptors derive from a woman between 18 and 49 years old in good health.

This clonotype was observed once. The CDR3 DNA sequence: TGCGCCAGCAGCTCCCGACTAGCGGGAGGTGACGAGCAGTACTTC. Encoded protein: CASSSRLAGGDEQYF. This chain joins TRBV5-1 and TRBJ2-7; TRBD2 aligns across 13 bases. Germline V gives CDR1 SGHRS, CDR2 YFSETQ. V was clipped by 3 bases and J by 5 bases; unmatched bases: 5. The CDR3 contains 15 residues.

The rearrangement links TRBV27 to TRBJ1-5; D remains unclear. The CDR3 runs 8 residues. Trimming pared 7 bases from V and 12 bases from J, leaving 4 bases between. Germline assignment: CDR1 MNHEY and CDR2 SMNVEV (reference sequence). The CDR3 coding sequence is TGTGCCAGCATTGGCCAGCATTTT. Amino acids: CASIGQHF.

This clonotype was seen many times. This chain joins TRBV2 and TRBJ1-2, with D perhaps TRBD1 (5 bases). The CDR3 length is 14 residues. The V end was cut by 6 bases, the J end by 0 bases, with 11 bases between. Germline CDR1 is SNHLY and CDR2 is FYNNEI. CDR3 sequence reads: CASSLKGTNYGYTF. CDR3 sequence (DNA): TGTGCCAGCAGCCTTAAGGGGACTAACTATGGCTACACCTTC.

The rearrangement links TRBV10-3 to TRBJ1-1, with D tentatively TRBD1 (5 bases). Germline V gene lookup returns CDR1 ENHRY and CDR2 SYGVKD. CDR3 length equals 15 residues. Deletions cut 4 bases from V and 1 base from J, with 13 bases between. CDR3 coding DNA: TGTGCCATCAGTGGCCGAGGGGTGCAGAACACTGAAGCTTTCTTT. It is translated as CAISGRGVQNTEAFF.

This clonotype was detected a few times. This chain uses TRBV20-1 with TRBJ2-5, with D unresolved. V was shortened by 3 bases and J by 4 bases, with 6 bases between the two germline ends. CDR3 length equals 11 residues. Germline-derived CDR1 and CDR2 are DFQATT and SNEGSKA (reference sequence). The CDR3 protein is CSASPLETQYF. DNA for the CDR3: TGCAGTGCTAGCCCTTTAGAGACCCAGTACTTC.

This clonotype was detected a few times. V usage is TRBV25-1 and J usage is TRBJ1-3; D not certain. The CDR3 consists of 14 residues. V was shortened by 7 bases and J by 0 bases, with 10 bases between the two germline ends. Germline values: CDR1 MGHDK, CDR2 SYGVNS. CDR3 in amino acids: CASMASYSGNTIYF. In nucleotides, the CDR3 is TGTGCCAGCATGGCCAGTTACTCTGGAAACACCATATATTTT.

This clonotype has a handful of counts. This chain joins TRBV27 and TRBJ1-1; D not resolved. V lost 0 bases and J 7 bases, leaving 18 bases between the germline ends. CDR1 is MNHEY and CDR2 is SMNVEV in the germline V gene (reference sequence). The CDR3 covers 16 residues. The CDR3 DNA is TGTGCCAGCAGTTTATCTATTCCTCGCCTACCTAATGAAGCTTTCTTT. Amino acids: CASSLSIPRLPNEAFF.

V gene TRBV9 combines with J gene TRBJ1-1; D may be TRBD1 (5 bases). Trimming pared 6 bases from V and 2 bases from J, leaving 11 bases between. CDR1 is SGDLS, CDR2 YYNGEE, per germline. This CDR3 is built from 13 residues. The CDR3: CASTLGENTEAFF. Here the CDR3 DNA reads TGTGCCAGCACCTTAGGGGAAAACACTGAAGCTTTCTTT.

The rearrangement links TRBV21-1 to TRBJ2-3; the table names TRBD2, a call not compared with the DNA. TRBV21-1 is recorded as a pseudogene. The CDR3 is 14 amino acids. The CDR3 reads CASTAGGTTDTQYF. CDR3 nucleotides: TGTGCCAGCACAGCGGGGGGAACCACAGATACGCAGTATTTT.